This TCR beta chain emerged from a study of blood T cell repertoires in COVID-19. Study-level information: The samples span acute and convalescent COVID-19 from the United States, Italy and Spain. From T cells, B-cell-depleted T cells, or PBMCs came the material, which was cDNA or gDNA.

Per the authors' pipeline: Nucleated cell counts were estimated from reference gene primer amplification. Clones were read by immunoSEQ multiplex PCR, and TCRdb kept only the in-frame ones, dropping some. Clonal size and the V and J genes are those of that table, whereas D and trimming came from the DNA. The sample consists of roughly 120,000 clones, less than 85% of them appearing once. This sequence originates from a man in his fifties or sixties with acute or convalescent COVID-19. Material: peripheral blood.

CDR3 sequence: CSVYRLTWTGVDTEAFF. CDR3 coding DNA: TGCAGCGTCTACCGCCTAACGTGGACAGGGGTGGACACTGAAGCTTTCTTT. The V and J genes are TRBV29-1 and TRBJ1-1; 9 positions match TRBD1. This CDR3 is built from 17 residues. Looked up from germline, CDR1 is SQVTM and CDR2 is ANQGSEA. Trimming took 6 bases from V and 3 from J; bases not matched to a gene: 17.